This T cell receptor (beta chain) was sequenced for a study of blood T cells in healthy people across ages (dated by TCRdb to the mid-2010s). At the level of the whole study: Template switching captured roughly one uniquely barcoded TCR beta cDNA molecule per two T cells in model experiments. The study measured age-related changes in TCR beta repertoire diversity using deep sequencing normalized with unique cDNA molecular identifiers. The donors were split into four age groups: young (average roughly 15 years), middle-aged (around 37), aged (over 55) and long-lived (under 85). Two additional independent replicas of 1 million unique cDNA reads from the same blood draw were analyzed for two donors (one aged 18 to 29 and one aged 80 or older).

This clonotype was seen only a few times. Its binding antigen is unknown. Base qualities are missing; no much larger clone stands one base away. The investigation overall reported the following: The percentage of naive T cells measured by flow cytometry correlated strongly with observed TCR beta diversity. Estimates of total diversity from one million sequenced T cells were regarded as lower bounds and underestimates. Since profiling was done on bulk unsorted PBMCs, naive and antigen-experienced compartments could not be conclusively compared. Donor CMV infection status was unknown, potentially confounding age-related changes in expanded clonotypes. Observed TCR beta diversity per million T cells fell roughly linearly with age, and a significant reduction was already apparent by age around 39. Compared with the aged group, more naive CD4+ T cells, fewer expanded clones and increased TCR diversity were shown by the long-lived group, suggesting age selection.

Donors were approximately 42 systemically healthy Caucasian individuals from Russia aged roughly 6 to 90 years. About 9.8 milliliters of peripheral blood were drawn from each donor into EDTA-treated Vacutainer tubes. PBMCs were isolated by Ficoll-Paque density-gradient centrifugation, with at least 6 million obtained per sample. Trizol reagent was used to extract total RNA from PBMCs, with at least 6 micrograms per sample. For every donor, an aliquot of PBMCs went through flow cytometry to measure the percentages of naive CD45RAhigh/CD27high T cells. Library method: 5' RACE. Instrument on record: Illumina HiSeq 2500. A second PCR of about 7 to 12 cycles was run with a J-beta primer mix and a sample-barcoded 5' primer. Each TCR beta cDNA molecule received a unique molecular identifier from a template-switch 5' adaptor carrying 12 random nucleotides. Each sample yielded at least 3 million CDR3-containing paired-end reads. First-strand cDNA was synthesized from all RNA with the Mint cDNA synthesis kit, primed by a TRBC-specific oligonucleotide. Following uracil-DNA glycosylase treatment, all cDNA underwent a first 18-cycle PCR with the universal primers M1SS and BC2_uni_R. The study's processing was this. Normalization of each sample was performed by random selection of 1 million high-quality reads, each carrying a distinct molecular identifier. Reads with shared molecular identifiers were discarded instead of being binned into consensus sequences. MiTCR, run with a Q25 quality threshold and the strictest error-elimination algorithm, handled CDR3 identification, clonotype clustering and error correction. A nonparametric unseen species model with Euler transformation was used to estimate lower-bound total TCR beta diversity. TCRdb reanalyzed the raw reads on its own, using fastp at Q25 for trimming and MiXCR for clone calling, and kept in-frame beta chains. Rows matching on CDR3 protein sequence are summarized as one entry with the most common DNA and genes. The V and J calls, along with clone size, are taken from TCRdb and not from the paper's own processing. The sample table contains roughly 1 million distinct CDR3 sequences; only one count was recorded for under 30% of them. The top ten constitute around 0.75% of the sample.

From the germline V gene, CDR1 is MDHEN and CDR2 is SYDVKM. V is cut by 6 bases and J by 4 bases, and the space between the germline ends is 13 bases. The CDR3 starts with the cysteine, ends with the phenylalanine, and has 15 residues. The DNA shown is the 45-base CDR3, in frame from base 1. The sample was also linked to a second study, of T cells of mothers and their children. That second publication adds: The donors were nine systemically healthy Caucasian individuals, made up of three mothers and their six children. cDNA synthesis used all of the extracted RNA, with around 1.6 ug of RNA in each 15 ul reaction. In the second PCR, sample barcodes and 2-4 random nucleotides were introduced via the M1S primer. Over 9.5 million TCR beta CDR3 reads were obtained for each mother, and 2.5 million to 3 million reads were obtained for each child. Thymic selection shapes the output of TCR recombination in a similar way in related and unrelated pairs, and inherited differences have a minor effect. Normalized repertoire overlap was always found to be slightly, but never significantly, higher in related mother-child pairs than in unrelated mother-child pairs. Persistent microchimeric T cell clones were not detected, at a sensitivity of 85 to 100 clones per million clonotypes. In the study, deep NGS was used to compare the TCR beta repertoires of mothers and children, and features distinguishing related mother-child pairs from unrelated individuals were sought. The mean age was roughly 44 +/- 4 years for the mothers and about 10 +/- 4 years for the children. After adapters were ligated using NEBNext reagents, the libraries underwent 100+100 nt paired-end sequencing on an Illumina HiSeq 2000. To prevent cross-contamination, the mother and child libraries were prepared one month apart and sequenced in separate runs. Between about 500,000 and 2,100,000 distinct TCR beta clonotypes were identified per donor. Naive TCR beta clonotypes were estimated from low-frequency clonotypes matched to each donor's FACS-determined naive share, without sorting.

The chain uses TRBV28 and TRBJ2-6, with TRBD2 tentatively as D gene (5 bases match). This clonotype originated in a girl aged 2 to 10 in good health. Material for sequencing was blood. The DNA sequence is TGTGCCAGCAGCCTAAGGGAGTCCGGGGCCAACGTCCTGACTTTC. Its coded protein is CASSLRESGANVLTF.